This T cell receptor beta chain was sequenced for a study of PD-1 blockade in mismatch repair-deficient tumors. Whole-study context: Patients had approximately 12 mismatch repair-deficient cancer types and were previously treated and progressing. Notes on the study in general: Rapid post-treatment expansion, then contraction, generally preceding radiologic response, marked tumor-resident clones.

Germline CDR1 is SGHRS and CDR2 is YFSETQ. V was pared by 0 bases and J by 2 bases, with 10 bases between. This CDR3 is built from 15 residues. In the case of this clone: The antigen is unknown.

TCRs were sequenced from a few patients responding to pembrolizumab. The repertoire was sequenced with immunoSEQ multiplex PCR; TCRdb's copy has only in-frame clones and lacks some. The data hold some 130,000 clones, with more than 70% observed a single time. This clonotype was obtained from an adult with mismatch repair-deficient cancer. The chain joins TRBV5-1 to TRBJ2-3; possibly TRBD2 for D (6 bases). The sequenced sample was peripheral blood, obtained 72 weeks after starting pembrolizumab. CDR3: CASSLGGLYTDTQYF. The CDR3 DNA reads as TGCGCCAGCAGCTTGGGTGGACTATACACAGATACGCAGTATTTT.